A single sample is the source of the 25 T cell receptor beta chains below, sequenced in a study of control samples from healthy donors and cancer patients. The protocol was immunoSEQ multiplex PCR, while the TCRdb copy is restricted to in-frame clones and leaves out a portion. The profile covers some 120,000 clones, with under 95% appearing a single time and around 1.8% taken by the ten largest. Sequencing was carried out using PBMCs. The receptors shown here come from a man aged 45 to 65 with head and neck cancer.

DNA for the CDR3: TGTGCCAGCAGCTTAGCTGGGACAGATGATTCACCCCTCCACTTT. Its translation is CASSLAGTDDSPLHF. The V gene is TRBV5-5, the J gene TRBJ1-6; TRBD1 matches at 7 bases. There are 15 residues in the CDR3. The germline CDR1 and CDR2 sequences are SGHKS and YYEKEE (reference sequence). The V segment lost 2 bases and the J segment 8 bases; nucleotides outside the gene matches: 7.

The chain recombines TRBV7-2 with TRBJ2-1; no clear D gene. V was pared by 4 bases and J by 7 bases, with 11 bases between. The CDR3 contains 13 residues. Germline CDR1 SGHTA, CDR2 FQGNSA. The CDR3 reads CASSSYMGNEQFF. DNA of the CDR3: TGTGCCAGCAGCTCTTATATGGGGAATGAGCAGTTCTTC.

The chain carries TRBV27 and TRBJ1-3, with D possibly being TRBD1 (5 bases). V shed 2 bases and J shed 4 bases, with 12 bases lying between them. The V gene's germline CDR1 is MNHEY and CDR2 SMNVEV (reference sequence). The CDR3 has 15 amino acids. The CDR3 is CASSLSWGTGNTIYF. The CDR3 DNA reads TGTGCCAGCAGTTTAAGTTGGGGGACCGGAAACACCATATATTTT.

V usage is TRBV6-1 and J usage is TRBJ2-3; 9 bases line up with TRBD2. V lost 2 bases to trimming and J lost 5 bases; unmatched junction nucleotides: 8. Germline V gene lookup returns CDR1 MNHNS and CDR2 SASEGT. There are 16 residues in the CDR3. The CDR3 region has the DNA TGTGCCAGCAGTGAACGAGGCGGGGGGGCCTTAGATACGCAGTATTTT. It yields the protein CASSERGGGALDTQYF.

V usage is TRBV21-1 and J usage is TRBJ2-7; the table names TRBD2, a call not compared with the DNA. TRBV21-1 is an annotated pseudogene. This CDR3 is built from 19 residues. The CDR3 sequence is CASSKFPQTTRESSYEQYF. CDR3 DNA: TGTGCCAGCAGCAAATTCCCCCAGACAACAAGGGAGAGCTCCTACGAGCAGTACTTC.

The rearrangement links TRBV7-9 to TRBJ2-7; a possible D gene is TRBD1 (6 bases). Trimming stripped 5 bases from V and 7 bases from J, with 15 bases between. This CDR3 region has 13 residues. In germline, CDR1 is SEHNR, CDR2 FQNEAQ (reference sequence). The CDR3 is CASSIPQGWEQYF. CDR3 DNA sequence: TGTGCCAGCAGCATTCCGCAGGGGTGGGAGCAGTACTTC.

Concerning this clone itself: The sample holds other DNA sequences that translate to the same CDR3. The chain couples TRBV30 to TRBJ1-1; 8 bases agree with TRBD1. CDR1 and CDR2 from the germline V gene are GTSNPN and SVGIG (reference sequence). V shed 0 bases, J shed 1 base, and the junction held 1 base outside the gene matches. The CDR3 covers 14 residues. The CDR3 spells CAWSVGTGNTEAFF. The DNA of the CDR3 is TGTGCCTGGAGTGTCGGGACAGGGAACACTGAAGCTTTCTTT.

The chain employs TRBV5-1 and TRBJ2-1; 11 nucleotides match TRBD2. This CDR3 is built from 15 residues. V gave up 4 bases and J gave up 5 bases; unmatched junction bases: 5. Germline V gene sequence: CDR1 SGHRS, CDR2 YFSETQ. The CDR3 is CASSPTSGVNNEQFF. CDR3 nucleotides: TGCGCCAGCAGCCCGACTAGCGGGGTCAACAATGAGCAGTTCTTC.

This chain links TRBV12-3 or TRBV12-4 with TRBJ1-2; unclear D gene. V gave up 3 bases and J gave up 6 bases, with 8 bases separating them. The length of the CDR3 is 12 residues. CDR3 in amino acids: CASSFLTNGYTF. The DNA for the CDR3 is TGTGCCAGCAGTTTCCTCACGAATGGCTACACCTTC.

CDR3 bases: TGTGCCAGCAGGGATCGGCTAGTGAACACTGAAGCTTTCTTT. Protein: CASRDRLVNTEAFF. V and J are TRBV7-8 and TRBJ1-1; D remains ambiguous. Germline CDR1 SGHVS, CDR2 FQNEAQ. This CDR3 contains 14 residues. V was trimmed by 6 bases and J by 0 bases, leaving 11 bases between them. Looking up the rest from reference TRBV7-8 and TRBJ1-1 gives the full variable domain: GAGVSQSPRYKVAKRGQDVALRCDPISGHVSLFWYQQALGQGPEFLTYFQNEAQLDKSGLPSDRFFAERPEGSVSTLKIQRTQQEDSAVYLCASRDRLVNTEAFFGQGTRLTVV.

The rearrangement uses TRBV5-4 and TRBJ1-3; TRBD1 aligns across 8 bases. The V gene's germline CDR1 is SGHNT and CDR2 YYREEE (reference sequence). V shed 4 bases and J 5 bases; nucleotides not matched to a gene: 5. The CDR3 length is 14 residues. CDR3 residues: CASSPDRVRNTIYF. In nucleotides, the CDR3 is TGTGCCAGCAGCCCGGACAGGGTGAGAAACACCATATATTTT.

V is TRBV6-4 and J is TRBJ2-7; D tentatively reads TRBD1 or TRBD2 (5 bases each). The V gene lost 6 bases and the J gene lost 1 base, with 16 bases spanning the gap. The CDR3 is 15 residues long. Germline CDR1 and CDR2: MRHNA and SNTAGT. The CDR3 region is CASSREIGPSYEQYF. The DNA for the CDR3 is TGTGCCAGCAGCAGGGAGATCGGGCCTTCCTACGAGCAGTACTTC.

The rearrangement joins TRBV13 to TRBJ2-5; D is undetermined. Germline V lookup: CDR1 PRHDT, CDR2 FYEKMQ (reference sequence). Trimming took off 6 bases at V and 7 bases at J, with 9 bases between the two ends. The length of the CDR3 is 11 residues. CDR3 coding DNA: TGTGCCAGCAGTTACGTGGGGACCCAGTACTTC. Residues: CASSYVGTQYF.

This chain connects TRBV5-1 to TRBJ1-2; D remains unclear. Looked up from germline, CDR1 is SGHRS and CDR2 is YFSETQ. Trimming pared 0 bases from V and 2 bases from J, leaving 8 bases between. The CDR3 has 14 amino acids. The CDR3 DNA reads as TGCGCCAGCAGCTTGGGGACGGACAACTATGGCTACACCTTC. This sequence encodes CASSLGTDNYGYTF.

This clone was recorded only once. J is TRBJ1-1 and V is TRBV5-1; no reliable D call. Trimming took 3 bases from V and 5 from J, leaving 11 bases between them. The CDR3 loop spans 13 amino acids. Germline V CDR1 and CDR2: SGHRS, YFSETQ. The CDR3, as DNA: TGCGCCAGCAGCTCTGAGGGAGGGACTGAAGCTTTCTTT. It yields the protein CASSSEGGTEAFF.

This rearrangement joins TRBV19 to TRBJ1-1, with TRBD1 matching over 7 bases. Trimming removed 1 base from V and 5 bases from J; junction bases left unmatched: 10. The germline gives CDR1 LNHDA, CDR2 SQIVND (reference sequence). There are 16 residues in the CDR3. The CDR3 DNA follows: TGTGCCAGTAGTATAGGTGCAGGGGGAGTAAATACTGAAGCTTTCTTT. Protein: CASSIGAGGVNTEAFF. The full variable domain, in which reference TRBV19 and TRBJ1-1 provide the parts outside the CDR3, is DGGITQSPKYLFRKEGQNVTLSCEQNLNHDAMYWYRQDPGQGLRLIYYSQIVNDFQKGDIAEGYSVSREKKESFPLTVTSAQKNPTAFYLCASSIGAGGVNTEAFFGQGTRLTVV.

This sequence joins TRBV5-1 and TRBJ2-1; D gene ambiguous. The CDR3 is made up of 14 amino acids. CDR1 and CDR2 from the germline V gene are SGHRS and YFSETQ. V lost 4 bases, J lost 6 bases, and 14 bases lay in between. The CDR3 sequence: CASSLWVVGNEQFF. The CDR3 nucleotides are TGCGCCAGCAGCCTATGGGTAGTAGGCAATGAGCAGTTCTTC.

The chain links TRBV28 to TRBJ1-2; D might be TRBD1 (5 bases). The CDR3 is made up of 13 amino acids. Germline values: CDR1 MDHEN, CDR2 SYDVKM. Trimming took off 7 bases at V and 7 bases at J, with 16 bases between the two ends. This chain's CDR3 is CASIPQGASGYTF. CDR3 in DNA: TGTGCCAGCATCCCTCAGGGAGCGAGTGGCTACACCTTC.

The chain combines TRBV3-1 (or the pseudogene TRBV3-2) with TRBJ2-6; possible D gene TRBD2, 5 bases. Germline V gene sequence: CDR1 LGHDT, CDR2 YNNKEL (reference sequence). The CDR3 loop spans 17 amino acids. Between the trimmed V and J ends, which lost 4 bases and 1 base, there was a span of 14 bases. The CDR3 bases are TGTGCCAGCAGCCGCACCGGGGTGAGATCTGGGGCCAACGTCCTGACTTTC. Translation gives CASSRTGVRSGANVLTF.

The gene calls are TRBV5-6 and TRBJ2-3; 7 bases match TRBD2. There are 16 residues in the CDR3. The V segment lost 2 bases and the J segment 6 bases; nucleotides outside the gene matches: 12. CDR1 and CDR2 from the germline V gene are SGHDT and YYEEEE. The CDR3 reads CASSFRGLSITDTQYF. CDR3 DNA: TGTGCCAGCAGCTTCCGGGGACTAAGTATAACGGATACGCAGTATTTT.

The chain combines TRBV9 with TRBJ2-2; D not certain. V lost 3 bases and J 2 bases, leaving 5 bases between the germline ends. Germline V gene sequence: CDR1 SGDLS, CDR2 YYNGEE. The CDR3 extends over 13 amino acids. The CDR3 DNA follows: TGTGCCAGCAGCGCCTCAAACACCGGGGAGCTGTTTTTT. It yields the protein CASSASNTGELFF.

The chain links TRBV5-6 to TRBJ2-3; no clear D. V was cut by 4 bases and J by 2 bases, with 11 bases left in between. This CDR3 has 14 amino acids. Germline values: CDR1 SGHDT, CDR2 YYEEEE. CDR3 sequence reads: CASSAPSFTDTQYF. The CDR3 DNA is TGTGCCAGCAGCGCCCCCAGCTTCACAGATACGCAGTATTTT.

The J gene is TRBJ1-1, the V gene TRBV2; weak D call: TRBD1 (6 bases). Germline CDR1 is SNHLY and CDR2 is FYNNEI. The CDR3 consists of 11 residues. V dropped 6 bases and J dropped 7 bases, with 9 bases sitting between them. The CDR3 nucleotides are TGTGCCAGCAGCTGGACAGATGAAGCTTTCTTT. Translated: CASSWTDEAFF. Looking up the rest from reference TRBV2 and TRBJ1-1 gives the full variable domain: EPEVTQTPSHQVTQMGQEVILRCVPISNHLYFYWYRQILGQKVEFLVSFYNNEISEKSEIFDDQFSVERPDGSNFTLKIRSTKLEDSAMYFCASSWTDEAFFGQGTRLTVV.

This clone has just one count. V is TRBV7-6 and J is TRBJ2-5; 8 nucleotides align to TRBD2. The junction had 6 bases not matched to a gene; V was cut back by 4 bases and J by 5 bases. CDR3 length equals 14 residues. CDR1 and CDR2 from the germline V gene are SGHVS and FNYEAQ. The CDR3 region has the DNA TGTGCCAGCAGCTCCCTCGGGGGGGACGAGACCCAGTACTTC. It translates to CASSSLGGDETQYF.

The chain has TRBV3-1 (or the pseudogene TRBV3-2) and TRBJ2-7; D ambiguous. In germline, CDR1 is LGHDT, CDR2 YNNKEL (reference sequence). There are 12 residues in the CDR3. Trimming took 3 bases from V and 4 from J, leaving 7 bases between them. The chain's CDR3 is CASSQVEYEQYF. CDR3 nucleotide sequence: TGTGCCAGCAGCCAGGTGGAGTACGAGCAGTACTTC.